This entry lists 29 T cell receptor beta chains sequenced from one sample in a study of PD-L1 blockade in urothelial cancer. Noted time point: pretreatment peripheral blood. Sequencing used immunoSEQ multiplex PCR; TCRdb keeps in-frame clones, though not all of them. The sample shows 50,000 to 65,000 clones, around 81% of them seen only once. The sample in question was PBMCs, obtained around atezolizumab (anti-PD-L1) treatment. Source of these receptors: a man in his 70s with urothelial cancer.

This clone occurred once. This same CDR3 is encoded by further DNA sequences in the sample. The chain uses TRBV10-1 and TRBJ2-1; maybe TRBD2 (6 bases). The CDR3 length is 16 residues. The V and J ends lost 2 bases and 0 bases respectively, with 11 bases between them. Germline CDR1 reads WNHNN; CDR2 reads SYGVQD (reference sequence). The CDR3 DNA is TGCGCCAGCAGTGAGGAGCGGGCTGGCTCCTACAATGAGCAGTTCTTC. Protein: CASSEERAGSYNEQFF.

This chain links TRBV15 with TRBJ1-2; no clear D. CDR3 size: 14 residues. Germline V CDR1 and CDR2: LNHNV, YYDKDF (reference sequence). V lost 0 bases and J 6 bases, leaving 11 bases between the germline ends. The CDR3: CATSRDLTLDGYTF. DNA for the CDR3: TGTGCCACCAGCAGAGATCTAACCTTGGATGGCTACACCTTC.

J is TRBJ1-2 and V is TRBV5-4; D possibly corresponds to TRBD1 (5 bases). Germline V lookup: CDR1 SGHNT, CDR2 YYREEE (reference sequence). This CDR3 has 15 amino acids. V was trimmed by 1 base and J by 3 bases, leaving 13 bases between them. The CDR3: CASSLRSGHYYGYTF. The DNA of the CDR3 is TGTGCCAGCAGCTTGAGGTCAGGACACTACTATGGCTACACCTTC.

This rearrangement joins TRBV2 to TRBJ2-1; D is perhaps TRBD2 (6 bases). CDR1 is SNHLY and CDR2 is FYNNEI in the germline V gene. This CDR3 is 14 amino acids long. The ends were cut back, 3 bases at V and 9 bases at J, with 15 bases in the middle. In DNA, the CDR3 is TGTGCCAGCAGTGACTCCGTTAGCGGAGGTGAGCAGTTCTTC. Protein: CASSDSVSGGEQFF.

This clone turned up a few times. The J gene is TRBJ2-7, the V gene TRBV7-9; D is unresolved. V lost 5 bases and J lost 0, with 8 bases in between. The CDR3 spans 13 residues. Germline CDR1 and CDR2: SEHNR and FQNEAQ (reference sequence). CDR3 in amino acids: CASSRTGSYEQYF. The CDR3 nucleotides are TGTGCCAGCAGCCGTACTGGCTCCTACGAGCAGTACTTC.

The rearrangement links TRBV28 to TRBJ1-5; D may be TRBD1 (6 bases). The CDR3 consists of 16 residues. Germline CDR1 MDHEN, CDR2 SYDVKM. V gave up 6 bases and J gave up 4 bases, with 19 bases separating them. The CDR3 reads CASRDGTPMGNQPQHF. The CDR3 nucleotides are TGTGCCAGCAGAGACGGGACACCTATGGGGAATCAGCCCCAGCATTTT.

The gene calls are TRBV6-5 and TRBJ1-2; tentatively, D is TRBD1 (6 bases). Germline loops: CDR1 MNHEY, CDR2 SVGAGI. This CDR3 region has 15 residues. Trimming left V 5 bases short and J 7 bases short, with 20 bases between. The CDR3 DNA follows: TGTGCCAGCAGTGCCGGCGGGGGCGCGGATAGTGGCTACACCTTC. Translation gives CASSAGGGADSGYTF.

The V gene is TRBV25-1, the J gene TRBJ1-4; 7 bases line up with TRBD1. Germline trimming cut 4 bases from V and 8 bases from J; bases unmatched to any gene: 7. This CDR3 contains 14 residues. Germline V CDR1 and CDR2: MGHDK, SYGVNS. CDR3 nucleotides: TGTGCCAGCAGTGCACAGGGGTGGGAGGAAAAACTGTTTTTT. Encoded protein: CASSAQGWEEKLFF. The whole variable domain, filled in from reference TRBV25-1 and TRBJ1-4, reads EADIYQTPRYLVIGTGKKITLECSQTMGHDKMYWYQQDPGMELHLIHYSYGVNSTEKGDLSSESTVSRIRTEHFPLTLESARPSHTSQYLCASSAQGWEEKLFFGSGTQLSVL.

The chain employs TRBV10-2 and TRBJ2-7; the D gene is possibly TRBD2 (5 bases). The CDR3 has 14 residues. V dropped 6 bases and J dropped 4 bases, with 16 bases sitting between them. Germline CDR1 WSHSY, CDR2 SAAADI. The CDR3, as DNA: TGCGCCAGCAGGATGGACTTGTTGGCTTACGAGCAGTACTTC. Translating it yields CASRMDLLAYEQYF.

The V gene is TRBV27, the J gene TRBJ2-1; 7 bases are a match to TRBD2. Germline CDR1 and CDR2: MNHEY and SMNVEV (reference sequence). Losses at the gene ends were 3 bases for V and 1 base for J; bases not matched to a gene: 6. This CDR3 contains 16 residues. CDR3 region: CASSLGGRGSYNEQFF. The CDR3 bases are TGTGCCAGCAGTTTGGGTGGGAGGGGATCCTACAATGAGCAGTTCTTC.

CDR3 nucleotides: TGTGCCAGCAGTTTCCCCGTCGGGAGGGGCAATCAGCCCCAGCATTTT. It codes for CASSFPVGRGNQPQHF. The J gene is TRBJ1-5, the V gene TRBV28; D unclear. V was trimmed by 3 bases and J by 2 bases, leaving 14 bases between them. The germline gives CDR1 MDHEN, CDR2 SYDVKM. The CDR3 sequence is 16 residues long. Full variable domain (remainder filled in from reference TRBV28 and TRBJ1-5): DVKVTQSSRYLVKRTGEKVFLECVQDMDHENMFWYRQDPGLGLRLIYFSYDVKMKEKGDIPEGYSVSREKKERFSLILESASTNQTSMYLCASSFPVGRGNQPQHFGDGTRLSIL.

This clone was seen a few times. The rearrangement joins TRBV28 to TRBJ2-7, with D perhaps TRBD1 (6 bases). Trimming stripped 2 bases from V and 4 bases from J, with 18 bases between. The CDR3 length is 16 residues. Germline V gene sequence: CDR1 MDHEN, CDR2 SYDVKM. CDR3 region: CASSLVSAGAPYEQYF. For the CDR3, the DNA is TGTGCCAGCAGTTTAGTTTCGGCAGGGGCCCCATACGAGCAGTACTTC.

The rearrangement uses TRBV7-9 and TRBJ2-3; 9 bases line up with TRBD2. Germline CDR1 SEHNR, CDR2 FQNEAQ (reference sequence). V was pared by 5 bases and J by 6 bases, with 9 bases of the junction left unmatched. This CDR3 spans 15 amino acids. The CDR3 here is CASSPGGSGSDTQYF. The CDR3 DNA reads TGTGCCAGCAGCCCTGGGGGTAGCGGGAGTGATACGCAGTATTTT.

The chain has TRBV29-1 and TRBJ2-3; 14 bases match TRBD2. CDR1 SQVTM and CDR2 ANQGSEA come from the germline V gene. This CDR3 comprises 16 residues. Trimming removed 6 bases from V and 6 bases from J; junction bases left unmatched: 11. Here the CDR3 DNA reads TGCAGCGTCCCCGGACTAGCGGGAGGATCAGGGGATACGCAGTATTTT. It translates to CSVPGLAGGSGDTQYF.

This clone is a singleton in its sample. This sequence joins TRBV5-6 and TRBJ1-1; D is uncertain. CDR1 is SGHDT and CDR2 is YYEEEE in the germline V gene. This CDR3 spans 13 amino acids. V was clipped by 3 bases and J by 5 bases, with 11 bases between them. CDR3 residues: CASSSAGGTEAFF. CDR3 coding DNA: TGTGCCAGCAGCTCAGCGGGCGGTACTGAAGCTTTCTTT.

The CDR3 loop is CASRGQSFYNEQFF. Written as DNA, the CDR3 is TGTGCCAGCAGAGGACAGTCCTTCTACAATGAGCAGTTCTTC. V gene TRBV27 combines with J gene TRBJ2-1, with a tentative D call TRBD1 (6 bases). This CDR3 spans 14 amino acids. V shed 6 bases and J shed 3 bases, with 12 bases lying between them. In germline, CDR1 is MNHEY, CDR2 SMNVEV (reference sequence).

This clone has just a few counts. V is TRBV27 and J is TRBJ2-7, with D possibly TRBD1 on 5 matching bases. V was cut by 2 bases and J by 3 bases, with 11 bases left in between. Germline V gives CDR1 MNHEY, CDR2 SMNVEV (reference sequence). The CDR3 covers 14 residues. CDR3 residues: CASSLGRADYEQYF. CDR3 nucleotides: TGTGCCAGCAGTTTAGGCAGGGCCGACTACGAGCAGTACTTC.

J is TRBJ1-1 and V is TRBV28; TRBD1 is a possible D gene (6 bases). The germline V gene has CDR1 MDHEN and CDR2 SYDVKM. Trimming stripped 6 bases from V and 3 bases from J, with 17 bases between. The CDR3 spans 15 residues. The CDR3 here is CASRSPGVLDTEAFF. The CDR3 DNA reads as TGTGCCAGCAGATCCCCAGGGGTGTTGGACACTGAAGCTTTCTTT.

The CDR3 DNA is TGTGCCAGCAGCATACAGGGTCTCGAAACAGATACGCAGTATTTT. This translates into CASSIQGLETDTQYF. The chain couples TRBV11-3 to TRBJ2-3; a possible D gene is TRBD1 (6 bases). The germline V and J ends were trimmed by 5 bases and 3 bases, with 15 bases remaining between them. The germline gives CDR1 SGHNT, CDR2 YENEEA. This CDR3 contains 15 residues. The entire variable domain, with the rest obtained from reference TRBV11-3 and TRBJ2-3, is as follows: EAGVVQSPRYKIIEKKQPVAFWCNPISGHNTLYWYLQNLGQGPELLIRYENEEAVDDSQLPKDRFSAERLKGVDSTLKIQPAELGDSAVYLCASSIQGLETDTQYFGPGTRLTVL.

The gene calls are TRBV28 and TRBJ2-5, with D perhaps matching TRBD2 (6 bases). Trimming stripped 4 bases from V and 0 bases from J, with 18 bases between. CDR1 is MDHEN and CDR2 is SYDVKM in the germline V gene. The CDR3 sequence is 17 residues long. The CDR3: CASSYPSGRINQETQYF. Written as DNA, the CDR3 is TGTGCCAGCAGTTACCCCTCGGGGAGGATTAACCAAGAGACCCAGTACTTC.

This rearrangement joins TRBV4-2 to TRBJ2-7; 11 nucleotides match TRBD2. The trim removed 1 base at V and 0 bases at J, leaving 11 bases unmatched. CDR1 and CDR2 from the germline V gene are LGHNA and YNFKEQ. CDR3 length equals 19 residues. The CDR3 nucleotides are TGTGCCAGCAGCCAAGTATCACTAGCGGGAGAACGTGGCTCCTACGAGCAGTACTTC. It translates to CASSQVSLAGERGSYEQYF.

J is TRBJ2-7 and V is TRBV5-6; D possibly corresponds to TRBD2 (6 bases). CDR1 and CDR2 from the germline V gene are SGHDT and YYEEEE. The CDR3 runs to 15 residues. The V end lost 0 bases, the J end lost 2 bases, and 12 bases lay between the germline ends. The CDR3 DNA sequence: TGTGCCAGCAGCTTGGATCAGGACTACACCTACGAGCAGTACTTC. Residues: CASSLDQDYTYEQYF.

The J gene is TRBJ2-1, the V gene TRBV9; 11 positions agree with TRBD2. Losses at the gene ends were 0 bases for V and 4 bases for J; bases not matched to a gene: 0. The CDR3 runs 15 residues. From germline, CDR1 is SGDLS and CDR2 YYNGEE. The CDR3 sequence: CASSVGLAGYNEQFF. In DNA form, the CDR3 reads TGTGCCAGCAGCGTAGGACTAGCGGGGTACAATGAGCAGTTCTTC. The variable domain in full, with the rest retrieved from reference TRBV9 and TRBJ2-1, is DSGVTQTPKHLITATGQRVTLRCSPRSGDLSVYWYQQSLDQGLQFLIQYYNGEERAKGNILERFSAQQFPDLHSELNLSSLELGDSALYFCASSVGLAGYNEQFFGPGTRLTVL.

The rearrangement uses TRBV18 and TRBJ2-3, with 15 bases lining up with TRBD2. V gave up 2 bases and J gave up 6 bases; unmatched junction bases: 6. Germline V lookup: CDR1 KGHSH, CDR2 LQKENI. CDR3 length equals 17 residues. The CDR3 DNA reads as TGTGCCAGCTCACCATTTACCGGGACTAGCGGGAGGGATACGCAGTATTTT. Translating it yields CASSPFTGTSGRDTQYF.

This clone was found once. This chain links TRBV6-4 with TRBJ1-4, with TRBD1 matching 7 bases. The J segment lost 6 bases and the V segment lost 2 bases, leaving 12 bases of the junction unmatched. The CDR3 covers 17 residues. The germline CDR1 and CDR2 sequences are MRHNA and SNTAGT. For the CDR3, the DNA is TGTGCCAGCAGTGACGGAACAGGGGTACCGGCCTATGAAAAACTGTTTTTT. This translates into CASSDGTGVPAYEKLFF.

The V call is TRBV29-1, the J call TRBJ2-3; no clear D. CDR1 and CDR2 (germline): SQVTM, ANQGSEA. V lost 4 bases and J 7 bases, leaving 9 bases between the germline ends. The CDR3 consists of 11 residues. This chain's CDR3 is CSVVPRNTQYF. Written as DNA, the CDR3 is TGCAGCGTTGTGCCCAGAAATACGCAGTATTTT.

This clone has only one observation. The rearrangement joins TRBV18 to TRBJ2-7; no definite D call. Trimming shortened V by 1 base and J by 5 bases, and 12 bases separated the two germline ends. CDR3 length equals 14 residues. Germline CDR1 reads KGHSH; CDR2 reads LQKENI. CDR3 sequence: CASSPLVTKDEQYF. The CDR3 DNA sequence: TGTGCCAGCTCACCACTCGTGACAAAAGACGAGCAGTACTTC.

A single count supports this clone. V is TRBV2 and J is TRBJ1-1; 7 bases map to TRBD1. The CDR3 sequence is 15 residues long. V lost 2 bases and J lost 8; bases outside the gene matches: 11. Germline lookup yields CDR1 SNHLY and CDR2 FYNNEI. CDR3 sequence: CASSENSQGGSEAFF. DNA for the CDR3: TGTGCCAGCAGTGAAAACTCTCAGGGGGGCTCCGAAGCTTTCTTT.

The rearrangement links TRBV21-1 to TRBJ2-1; TRBD2 is the table's D call and was not checked against the DNA. TRBV21-1 is assigned pseudogene status. CDR3 size: 21 residues. The CDR3 DNA follows: TGTGCCAGCAGCAAAGTGTTCATGGGGCCTATAGAGCGGGGGGTTGGAAATGAGCAGTTCTTC. It translates to CASSKVFMGPIERGVGNEQFF.